These 8 T cell receptor beta chains were all obtained from the same sample, sequenced in a study of T cells after yellow fever vaccination. TCRdb re-called the 5' RACE reads through MiXCR, storing one row per CDR3 protein. The profile shows 620,000 or so distinct CDR3 sequences, less than 20% of them singletons. Here the sequenced sample was PBMCs, taken more than 4 days after the first yellow fever vaccination. Every receptor here comes from a man aged 18-30 years who received the YFV17D yellow fever vaccine.

The sample holds a few counts of this clonotype. CDR3 sequence: CASSQSAGSAETQYF. CDR3 in DNA: TGTGCCAGCAGCCAGAGTGCGGGGTCGGCAGAGACCCAGTACTTC. This chain connects TRBV11-2 to TRBJ2-5, with a possible D match to TRBD2 (6 bases). V lost 5 bases and J 4 bases, leaving 17 bases between the germline ends. Germline V gene sequence: CDR1 SGHAT, CDR2 FQNNGV. The CDR3 runs 15 residues.

The chain employs TRBV5-1 and TRBJ2-1; D perhaps matches TRBD2 (7 bases). V lost 0 bases and J lost 3, with 16 bases in between. This CDR3 comprises 17 residues. Germline V gene lookup returns CDR1 SGHRS and CDR2 YFSETQ. CDR3 sequence: CASSLAGAGALYNEQFF. CDR3 in DNA: TGCGCCAGCAGCTTGGCCGGGGCGGGGGCCCTCTACAATGAGCAGTTCTTC.

This chain uses TRBV5-1 with TRBJ2-1; D call uncertain. Germline V gives CDR1 SGHRS, CDR2 YFSETQ. Trimming left V 3 bases short and J 4 bases short, with 14 bases between. The CDR3 covers 15 residues. DNA of the CDR3: TGCGCCAGCAGCTCTGTAGGATCAGATTACAATGAGCAGTTCTTC. Translated, it gives CASSSVGSDYNEQFF.

The chain recombines TRBV7-6 with TRBJ2-2; D not resolved. V shed 3 bases and J shed 3 bases, with 8 bases lying between them. Germline V lookup: CDR1 SGHVS, CDR2 FNYEAQ. The CDR3 is made up of 14 amino acids. The chain's CDR3 is CASSLDGHTGELFF. CDR3 bases: TGTGCCAGCAGCTTGGATGGACACACCGGGGAGCTGTTTTTT.

The chain recombines TRBV12-3 or TRBV12-4 with TRBJ1-1, with TRBD1 matching 7 bases. Trimming at V came to 6 bases and at J to 3 bases, leaving 4 bases not matched to a gene. CDR3 size: 13 residues. The CDR3 nucleotides read TGTGCCAGCAGGGGACAGTTATACACTGAAGCTTTCTTT. Protein: CASRGQLYTEAFF.

V gene TRBV4-3 combines with J gene TRBJ2-3, with D maybe TRBD2 (5 bases). This CDR3 comprises 15 residues. V lost 0 bases and J lost 3, with 10 bases in between. Germline assignment: CDR1 LGHNA and CDR2 YSLEER. In nucleotides, the CDR3 is TGCGCCAGCAGCCAAGACGTTGCGGGTACAGATACGCAGTATTTT. Its protein product is CASSQDVAGTDTQYF.

The chain has TRBV12-3 or TRBV12-4 and TRBJ2-1; D is ambiguous. Trimming shortened V by 6 bases and J by 6 bases, and 18 bases separated the two germline ends. The CDR3 loop spans 15 amino acids. This CDR3 reads CASSLPGEAPNEQFF. In nucleotides, the CDR3 is TGTGCCAGCAGCCTTCCCGGTGAGGCTCCCAATGAGCAGTTCTTC.

The chain combines TRBV3-1 with TRBJ2-1; perhaps TRBD2 as D (5 bases). Trimming removed 8 bases from V and 6 bases from J, with 8 bases in between. The length of the CDR3 is 11 residues. Germline V CDR1 and CDR2: LGHDT, YNNKEL (reference sequence). The CDR3 nucleotides are TGTGCCAGCCTAGCTGGCAATGAGCAGTTCTTC. This codes for CASLAGNEQFF.